Below, one T cell receptor beta chain is given with its context. The assay was immunoSEQ multiplex PCR, and TCRdb's table has in-frame clones only and misses some. Of about 140,000 clones in the sample, approximately 80% were seen once. The data belong to a study of blood T cell repertoires in COVID-19. There are 16 residues in the CDR3. Germline V gene data show CDR1 as KGHSH and CDR2 as LQKENI. The junction had 9 bases not matched to a gene; V was cut back by 2 bases and J by 7 bases. This TCR was recovered from a human donor in a cohort sampled during active COVID-19. V is TRBV18 and J is TRBJ2-1; 9 bases line up with TRBD1. Input material: peripheral blood. CDR3 DNA sequence: TGTGCCAGCTCACCATTCGGGACAGGGTTAGTTAATGAGCAGTTCTTC. Residues: CASSPFGTGLVNEQFF.